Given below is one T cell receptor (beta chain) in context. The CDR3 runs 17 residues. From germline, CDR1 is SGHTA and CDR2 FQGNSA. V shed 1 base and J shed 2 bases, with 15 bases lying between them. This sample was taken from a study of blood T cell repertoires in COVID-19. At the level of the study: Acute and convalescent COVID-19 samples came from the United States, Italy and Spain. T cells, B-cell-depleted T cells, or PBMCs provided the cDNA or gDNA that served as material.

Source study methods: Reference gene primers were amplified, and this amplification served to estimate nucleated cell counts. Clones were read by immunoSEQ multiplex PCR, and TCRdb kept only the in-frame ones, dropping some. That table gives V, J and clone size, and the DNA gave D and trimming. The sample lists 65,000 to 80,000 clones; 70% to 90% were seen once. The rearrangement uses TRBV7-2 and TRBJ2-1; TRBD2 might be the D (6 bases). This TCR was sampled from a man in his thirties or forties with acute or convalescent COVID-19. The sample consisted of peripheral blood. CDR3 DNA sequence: TGTGCCAGCAGCTTAGTTGTAGTTGGGGGGACCTACAATGAGCAGTTCTTC. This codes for CASSLVVVGGTYNEQFF.